This T cell receptor (beta chain) was retrieved from a study of blood T cell repertoires in COVID-19. The repertoire was sequenced with immunoSEQ multiplex PCR; TCRdb's copy has only in-frame clones and lacks some. The data hold about 320,000 clones, with approximately 88% observed a single time. The length of the CDR3 is 15 residues. Germline CDR1 and CDR2: MNHEY and SVGAGI. Trimming removed 10 bases at V and 7 bases at J, with 24 bases between. The chain employs TRBV6-5 and TRBJ2-3; D might be TRBD2 (6 bases). The sample was peripheral blood. The source is a woman aged 30 to 39 with COVID-19, enrolled during active disease. The CDR3: CATTYGLASSHTQYF. CDR3 DNA sequence: TGTGCCACCACCTATGGGCTAGCGAGTTCTCATACGCAGTATTTT.